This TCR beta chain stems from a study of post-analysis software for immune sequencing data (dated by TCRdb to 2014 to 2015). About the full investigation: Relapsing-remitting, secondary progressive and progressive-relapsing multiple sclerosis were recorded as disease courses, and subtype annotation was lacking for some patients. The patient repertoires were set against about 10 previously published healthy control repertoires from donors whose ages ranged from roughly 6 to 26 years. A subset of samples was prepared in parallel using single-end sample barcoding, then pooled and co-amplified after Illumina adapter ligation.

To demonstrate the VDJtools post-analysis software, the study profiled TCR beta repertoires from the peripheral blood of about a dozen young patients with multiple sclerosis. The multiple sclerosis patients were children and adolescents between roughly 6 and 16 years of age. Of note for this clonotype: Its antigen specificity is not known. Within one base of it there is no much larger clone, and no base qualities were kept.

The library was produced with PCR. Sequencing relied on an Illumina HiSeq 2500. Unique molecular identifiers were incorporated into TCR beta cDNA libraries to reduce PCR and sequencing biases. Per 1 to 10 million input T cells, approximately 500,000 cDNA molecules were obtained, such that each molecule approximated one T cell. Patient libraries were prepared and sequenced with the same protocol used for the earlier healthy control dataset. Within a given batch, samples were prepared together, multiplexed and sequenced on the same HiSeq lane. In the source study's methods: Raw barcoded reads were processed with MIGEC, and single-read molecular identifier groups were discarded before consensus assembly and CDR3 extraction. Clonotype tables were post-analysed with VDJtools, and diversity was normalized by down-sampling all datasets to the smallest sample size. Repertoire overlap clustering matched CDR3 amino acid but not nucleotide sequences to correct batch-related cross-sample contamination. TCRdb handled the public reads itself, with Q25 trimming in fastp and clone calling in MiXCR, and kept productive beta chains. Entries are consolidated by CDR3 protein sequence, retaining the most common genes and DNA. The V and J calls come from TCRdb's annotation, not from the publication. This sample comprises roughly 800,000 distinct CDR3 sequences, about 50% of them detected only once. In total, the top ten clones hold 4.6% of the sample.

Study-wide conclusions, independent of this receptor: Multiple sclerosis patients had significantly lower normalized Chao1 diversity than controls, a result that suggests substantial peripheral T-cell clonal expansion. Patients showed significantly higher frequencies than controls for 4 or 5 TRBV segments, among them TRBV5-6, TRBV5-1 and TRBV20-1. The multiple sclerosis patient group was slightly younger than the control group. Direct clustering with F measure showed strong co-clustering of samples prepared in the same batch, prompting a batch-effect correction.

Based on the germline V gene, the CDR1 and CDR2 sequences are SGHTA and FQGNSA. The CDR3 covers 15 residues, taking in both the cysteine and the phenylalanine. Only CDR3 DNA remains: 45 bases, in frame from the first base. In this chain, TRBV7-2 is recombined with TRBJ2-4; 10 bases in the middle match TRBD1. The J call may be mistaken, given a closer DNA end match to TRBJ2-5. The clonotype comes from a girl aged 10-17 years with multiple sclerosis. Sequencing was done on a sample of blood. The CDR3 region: CASSLSRDRGGTQYF. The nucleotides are TGTGCCAGCAGTTTGTCCCGGGACAGGGGTGGGACCCAGTACTTC.